What follows are 16 T cell receptor beta chains derived from one specimen sequenced in a study of blood T cell repertoires in COVID-19. TCRdb keeps only in-frame clones here, not all; method: immunoSEQ multiplex PCR. This repertoire shows roughly 310,000 clones, approximately 89% found once; its top ten account for roughly 8.9%. The sequencing sample was made of PBMCs or T cells enriched from blood (not recorded which). Receptors were obtained from a woman between 40 and 50 years old who had recovered from COVID-19.

The chain joins TRBV4-1 to TRBJ2-2, with D perhaps TRBD2 (6 bases). The germline V gene encodes CDR1 MGHRA and CDR2 YSYEKL. The CDR3 is made up of 16 amino acids. V was pared by 1 base and J by 6 bases, with 15 bases between. DNA of the CDR3: TGCGCCAGCAGCCAAGGACTAGGTCCAGTCCCCGGGGAGCTGTTTTTT. Residues: CASSQGLGPVPGELFF.

The rearrangement links TRBV7-3 to TRBJ2-3, with a tentative D call TRBD2 (6 bases). V gave up 6 bases and J gave up 1 base, with 14 bases separating them. The CDR3 extends over 15 amino acids. Germline values: CDR1 SGHTA, CDR2 FQGTGA. The CDR3 nucleotides read TGTGCCAGCAGTGAGGGTGCTAGCGGCACAGATACGCAGTATTTT. This sequence encodes CASSEGASGTDTQYF.

This clone was recorded once. V and J are TRBV7-9 and TRBJ2-2; no firm D call. Trimming shortened V by 2 bases and J by 1 base, and 8 bases separated the two germline ends. The germline gives CDR1 SEHNR, CDR2 FQNEAQ (reference sequence). The CDR3 contains 15 residues. CDR3 region: CASSLLLGNTGELFF. CDR3 bases: TGTGCCAGCAGCTTACTCCTAGGGAACACCGGGGAGCTGTTTTTT. The full variable domain, completed using reference TRBV7-9 and TRBJ2-2, is DTGVSQNPRHKITKRGQNVTFRCDPISEHNRLYWYRQTLGQGPEFLTYFQNEAQLEKSRLLSDRFSAERPKGSFSTLEIQRTEQGDSAMYLCASSLLLGNTGELFFGEGSRLTVL.

The chain has TRBV7-2 and TRBJ1-1; no firm D call. This CDR3 is 15 amino acids long. The germline gives CDR1 SGHTA, CDR2 FQGNSA. The V and J ends lost 2 bases and 1 base respectively, with 11 bases between them. The CDR3 DNA sequence: TGTGCCAGCAGCTTAAATGGAGGGAGGAACACTGAAGCTTTCTTT. Protein product: CASSLNGGRNTEAFF.

The V call is TRBV7-2, the J call TRBJ2-7; 13 positions match TRBD2. V trimming: 5 bases; J trimming: 6 bases; junction bases outside the gene matches: 16. Looked up from germline, CDR1 is SGHTA and CDR2 is FQGNSA. This CDR3 has 18 residues. In DNA form, the CDR3 reads TGTGCCAGCAGCCACCGAGACCGCGGACTAGCGGGGGCCGGCGAGCAGTACTTC. Translation gives CASSHRDRGLAGAGEQYF.

The chain recombines TRBV5-1 with TRBJ1-6; 8 bases agree with TRBD1. J lost 5 bases, V lost 0 bases, and 4 bases had no gene match. The V gene's germline CDR1 is SGHRS and CDR2 YFSETQ. CDR3 size: 16 residues. CDR3: CASSLAGTGDNSPLHF. The CDR3 nucleotides are TGCGCCAGCAGCTTGGCCGGGACAGGCGATAATTCACCCCTCCACTTT. The variable domain in full, completed from reference TRBV5-1 and TRBJ1-6, reads KAGVTQTPRYLIKTRGQQVTLSCSPISGHRSVSWYQQTPGQGLQFLFEYFSETQRNKGNFPGRFSGRQFSNSRSEMNVSTLELGDSALYLCASSLAGTGDNSPLHFGNGTRLTVT.

J is TRBJ2-7 and V is TRBV2, with TRBD2 matching 9 bases. V was clipped by 6 bases and J by 0 bases; unmatched bases: 9. The CDR3 has 16 amino acids. Germline CDR1 and CDR2: SNHLY and FYNNEI. This CDR3 is CASSSGGSIISYEQYF. In DNA, the CDR3 is TGTGCCAGCAGCAGCGGGGGGTCTATCATCTCCTACGAGCAGTACTTC. Looking up the rest from reference TRBV2 and TRBJ2-7 gives the full variable domain: EPEVTQTPSHQVTQMGQEVILRCVPISNHLYFYWYRQILGQKVEFLVSFYNNEISEKSEIFDDQFSVERPDGSNFTLKIRSTKLEDSAMYFCASSSGGSIISYEQYFGPGTRLTVT.

The V and J genes are TRBV28 and TRBJ2-3; no clear D gene. CDR1 and CDR2 from the germline V gene are MDHEN and SYDVKM. V was cut by 8 bases and J by 2 bases, with 14 bases left in between. This CDR3 has 14 amino acids. Here the CDR3 reads CASESTGFTDTQYF. The CDR3 nucleotides are TGTGCCAGCGAGTCCACGGGTTTCACAGATACGCAGTATTTT.

V usage is TRBV11-2 and J usage is TRBJ2-2; 10 nucleotides line up with TRBD1. The CDR3 loop spans 15 amino acids. V shed 7 bases and J 4 bases; nucleotides not matched to a gene: 6. Germline V gene lookup returns CDR1 SGHAT and CDR2 FQNNGV. The CDR3 bases are TGTGCCAGCACCTGGACAGGGGGGAGCACCGGGGAGCTGTTTTTT. It specifies CASTWTGGSTGELFF.

The chain links TRBV30 to TRBJ1-4; D is unresolved. Germline-derived CDR1 and CDR2 are GTSNPN and SVGIG (reference sequence). V gave up 1 base and J gave up 0 bases, with 6 bases separating them. The CDR3 loop spans 14 amino acids. The CDR3: CAWSASSTNEKLFF. CDR3 DNA: TGTGCCTGGAGTGCCTCCTCAACTAATGAAAAACTGTTTTTT. The whole variable domain, remainder taken from reference TRBV30 and TRBJ1-4, is SQTIHQWPATLVQPVGSPLSLECTVEGTSNPNLYWYRQAAGRGLQLLFYSVGIGQISSEVPQNLSASRPQDRQFILSSKKLLLSDSGFYLCAWSASSTNEKLFFGSGTQLSVL.

The V call is TRBV7-9, the J call TRBJ2-1; 10 nucleotides line up with TRBD2. The CDR3 covers 14 residues. J lost 8 bases, V lost 3 bases, and 4 bases had no gene match. Germline V gives CDR1 SEHNR, CDR2 FQNEAQ (reference sequence). The CDR3 nucleotides read TGTGCCAGCAGCTTCCTAGCGGGGGCCTATGAGCAGTTCTTC. It translates to CASSFLAGAYEQFF.

The chain carries TRBV2 and TRBJ1-3, with D unclear. Trimming left V 6 bases short and J 0 bases short, with 18 bases between. The CDR3 loop spans 17 amino acids. Germline V gene sequence: CDR1 SNHLY, CDR2 FYNNEI. The CDR3 nucleotides are TGTGCCAGCAGCGCCCGAAGACATCTTGCCTCTGGAAACACCATATATTTT. This codes for CASSARRHLASGNTIYF.

This clone appeared once. The genes are TRBV5-4 and TRBJ1-4; D is uncertain. The CDR3 has 15 residues. Trimming took 0 bases from V and 0 from J, leaving 6 bases between them. Germline CDR1 reads SGHNT; CDR2 reads YYREEE (reference sequence). CDR3 in DNA: TGTGCCAGCAGCTTGGGAGGGCCAACTAATGAAAAACTGTTTTTT. Protein: CASSLGGPTNEKLFF.

This clone turned up a few times. V is TRBV7-3 and J is TRBJ1-5, with a possible D match to TRBD1 (5 bases). The CDR3 is 15 residues long. Germline CDR1 and CDR2: SGHTA and FQGTGA. Between the trimmed V and J ends, which lost 2 bases and 3 bases, there was a span of 11 bases. The CDR3 DNA reads TGTGCCAGCAGCTTATTTGGAGGGGACAATCAGCCCCAGCATTTT. It specifies CASSLFGGDNQPQHF.

The chain uses TRBV5-1 and TRBJ2-7; 10 bases are shared with TRBD2. Germline loops: CDR1 SGHRS, CDR2 YFSETQ. V was clipped by 4 bases and J by 3 bases; unmatched bases: 10. This CDR3 spans 16 amino acids. For the CDR3, the DNA is TGCGCCAGCAGCACTGGGAGCGGGGGGGCCAACTACGAGCAGTACTTC. Translating it yields CASSTGSGGANYEQYF. The full variable domain, rest sourced from reference TRBV5-1 and TRBJ2-7, is KAGVTQTPRYLIKTRGQQVTLSCSPISGHRSVSWYQQTPGQGLQFLFEYFSETQRNKGNFPGRFSGRQFSNSRSEMNVSTLELGDSALYLCASSTGSGGANYEQYFGPGTRLTVT.

The chain couples TRBV27 to TRBJ2-3; TRBD1 aligns across 11 bases. The CDR3 has 15 amino acids. CDR1 and CDR2 (germline): MNHEY, SMNVEV (reference sequence). V dropped 5 bases and J dropped 6; count of bases not matched to a gene: 7. The CDR3 region is CASSPGTGGSDTQYF. The CDR3 DNA reads TGTGCCAGCAGTCCTGGGACAGGGGGTAGTGATACGCAGTATTTT.